This TCR beta chain originates from a study of blood T cells in healthy people across ages. In its sample, this clonotype was seen a few times. The antigen remains unidentified. General study findings and limits: Across the age range, TCR beta diversity per million T cells fell in a roughly linear way.

Sample-barcoded 5' priming and a J-beta primer mix drove a second PCR of about 7 to 11 cycles. Using its own MiXCR run on the 5' RACE reads, TCRdb lists one record per CDR3 protein. Altogether roughly 1.6 million distinct CDR3 sequences are present, approximately 32% being singletons, with the ten largest covering around 11%. Germline-derived CDR1 and CDR2 are DFQATT and SNEGSKA (reference sequence). This CDR3 contains 14 residues. Unmatched junction bases numbered 7, after V lost 4 bases and J lost 4 bases. The chain carries TRBV20-1 and TRBJ2-3; 8 bases agree with TRBD1. Sequenced input: blood. The receptor was derived from a woman aged 25 to 39 in good health. In DNA, the CDR3 is TGCAGTGCTAACTACAGGGGGAGGTCAGATACGCAGTATTTT. Translating gives CSANYRGRSDTQYF.